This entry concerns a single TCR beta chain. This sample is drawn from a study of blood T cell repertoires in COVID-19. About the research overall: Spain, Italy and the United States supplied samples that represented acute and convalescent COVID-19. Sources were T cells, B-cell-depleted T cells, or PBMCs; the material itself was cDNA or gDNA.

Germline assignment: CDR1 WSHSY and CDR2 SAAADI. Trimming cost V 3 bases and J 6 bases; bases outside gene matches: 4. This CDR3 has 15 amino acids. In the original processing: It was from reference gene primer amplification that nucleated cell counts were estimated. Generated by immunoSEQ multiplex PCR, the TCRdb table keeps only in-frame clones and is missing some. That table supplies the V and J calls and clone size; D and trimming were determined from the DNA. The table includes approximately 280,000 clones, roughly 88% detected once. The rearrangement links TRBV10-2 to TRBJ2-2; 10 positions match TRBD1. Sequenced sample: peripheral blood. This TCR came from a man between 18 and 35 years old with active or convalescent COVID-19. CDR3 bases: TGCGCCAGCAGTGACGGTGACAGGGGGCCCGGGGAGCTGTTTTTT. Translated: CASSDGDRGPGELFF.